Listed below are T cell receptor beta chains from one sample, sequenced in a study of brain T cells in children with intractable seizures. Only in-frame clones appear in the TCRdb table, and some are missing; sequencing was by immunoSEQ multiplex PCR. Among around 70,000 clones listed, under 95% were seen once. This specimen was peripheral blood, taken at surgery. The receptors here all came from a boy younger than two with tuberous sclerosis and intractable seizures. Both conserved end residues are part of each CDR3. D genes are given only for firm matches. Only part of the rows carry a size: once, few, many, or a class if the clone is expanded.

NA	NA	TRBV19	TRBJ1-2	TGTGCCAGTAGTTTCCTAGTTGGGGGGGATGGCTACACCTTC	CASSFLVGGDGYTF
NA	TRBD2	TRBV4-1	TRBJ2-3	TGCGCCAGCAGCCACAAAATTCTAGCGGGAGAGTTTAGCACAGATACGCAGTATTTT	CASSHKILAGEFSTDTQYF
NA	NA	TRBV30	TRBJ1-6	TGTGCCTGGAGTAGGGGCAGGGGTTACAATTCACCCCTCCACTTT	CAWSRGRGYNSPLHF
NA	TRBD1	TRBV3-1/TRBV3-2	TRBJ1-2	TGTGCCAGCAGCCCCCGGACAGGGAAGGATCACTATGGCTACACCTTC	CASSPRTGKDHYGYTF
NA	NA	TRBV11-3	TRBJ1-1	TGTGCCAGCAGCCCGGGGAACACTGAAGCTTTCTTT	CASSPGNTEAFF
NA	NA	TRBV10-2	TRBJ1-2	TGCGCCAGCAGCTACATCCCTCAGGGTAATAATGGCTACACCTTC	CASSYIPQGNNGYTF
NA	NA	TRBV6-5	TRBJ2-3	TGTGCCAGCAGTTTGAGGTGGGAAGATACGCAGTATTTT	CASSLRWEDTQYF
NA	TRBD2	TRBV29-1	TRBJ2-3	TGCAGCGTTGGGCGGGGGAGAGGTTACACAGATACGCAGTATTTT	CSVGRGRGYTDTQYF
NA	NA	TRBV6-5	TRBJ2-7	TGTGCCAGCAGTTACTCTTCCGGTGCCTACGAGCAGTACTTC	CASSYSSGAYEQYF
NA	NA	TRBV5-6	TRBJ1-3	TGTGCCAGCAGCTTGGTTGGGTCGAACTCTGGAAACACCATATATTTT	CASSLVGSNSGNTIYF
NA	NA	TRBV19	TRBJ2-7	TGTGCCAGTAGTATAGGGGAAGGAAACTACGAGCAGTACTTC	CASSIGEGNYEQYF
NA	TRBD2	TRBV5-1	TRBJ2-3	TGCGCCAGTCGGACTAGCGGAGACACAGATACGCAGTATTTT	CASRTSGDTDTQYF
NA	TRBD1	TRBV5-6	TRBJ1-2	TGTGCCAGCAGCTTAGGATCGTACAGGGGGCTGAGGAACTATGGCTACACCTTC	CASSLGSYRGLRNYGYTF
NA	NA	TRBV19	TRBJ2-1	TGTGCCAGTCAAGGGCAGGGAGCTGAGCAGTTCTTC	CASQGQGAEQFF
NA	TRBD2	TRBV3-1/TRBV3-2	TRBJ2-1	TGTGCCAGCAGCCAAAGCGGGGGGGGCGATGAGCAGTTCTTC	CASSQSGGGDEQFF
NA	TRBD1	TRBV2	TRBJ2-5	TGTGCCAGCAGCGACTCACCGGGACAGCAGGAAGAGACCCAGTACTTC	CASSDSPGQQEETQYF
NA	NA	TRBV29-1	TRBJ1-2	TGCAGCGTGACCCCCCTCGGGAATTCCTATGGCTACACCTTC	CSVTPLGNSYGYTF
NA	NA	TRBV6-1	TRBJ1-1	TGTGCCAGCAGTGAGGTTGGCGCGTCTTGGACTGAAGCTTTCTTT	CASSEVGASWTEAFF
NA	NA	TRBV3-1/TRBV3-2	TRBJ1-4	TGTGCCAGCAGCCTCAGGGGAGGGGAAGAAAAACTGTTTTTT	CASSLRGGEEKLFF
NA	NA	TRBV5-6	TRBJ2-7	TGTGCCAGCAGCCAAGGGTACGAGCAGTACTTC	CASSQGYEQYF
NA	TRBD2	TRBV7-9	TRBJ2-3	TGTGCCACGACACTAGCTCGGGGGGTAGATACGCAGTATTTT	CATTLARGVDTQYF
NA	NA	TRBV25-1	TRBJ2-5	TGTGCCAGCAGTGAGGACAACCAAGAGACCCAGTACTTC	CASSEDNQETQYF
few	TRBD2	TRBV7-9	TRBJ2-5	TGTGCCAGCAGCCGGGACTACCAGTACCAAGAGACCCAGTACTTC	CASSRDYQYQETQYF
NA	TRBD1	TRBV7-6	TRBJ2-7	TGTGCCAGCAGCTTGTCCGGGACAGACGAGCAGTACTTC	CASSLSGTDEQYF
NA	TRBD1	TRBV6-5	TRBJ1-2	TGTGCCAGCAGTTACTCGGGACAGCTTCAGAACTATGGCTACACCTTC	CASSYSGQLQNYGYTF
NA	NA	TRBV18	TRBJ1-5	TGTGCCAGCTCACAGGGGAGTGATCAGCCCCAGCATTTT	CASSQGSDQPQHF
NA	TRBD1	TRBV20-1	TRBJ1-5	TGCAGTGCTAGTCGCCGGACAGGGAATCTAGCGAGCAATCAGCCCCAGCATTTT	CSASRRTGNLASNQPQHF
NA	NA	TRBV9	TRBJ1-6	TGTGCCAGCAGCGCCCCCATCGGCAGGGTGTATAATTCACCCCTCCACTTT	CASSAPIGRVYNSPLHF
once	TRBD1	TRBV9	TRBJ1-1	TGTGCCAGCAGCGGTAACAGGGGCACTGAAGCTTTCTTT	CASSGNRGTEAFF
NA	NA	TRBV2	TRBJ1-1	TGTGCCAGCAGTGATCGCCCCTTGAGAGGTGCTGAAGCTTTCTTT	CASSDRPLRGAEAFF
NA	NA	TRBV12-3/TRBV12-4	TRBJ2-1	TGTGCCAGCAGTTTAGGTAGCGGCAATGAGCAGTTCTTC	CASSLGSGNEQFF
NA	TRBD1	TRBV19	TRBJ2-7	TGTGCCAGTAGTATAGCCCGGGACAGTTTCTACGAGCAGTACTTC	CASSIARDSFYEQYF
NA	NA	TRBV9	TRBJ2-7	TGTGCCAGCAGCTCCAGCTCCTACGAGCAGTACTTC	CASSSSSYEQYF
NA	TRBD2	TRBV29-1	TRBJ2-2	TGCAGCGCCGGGACTAGCGGTATGGTCGGGGAGCTGTTTTTT	CSAGTSGMVGELFF